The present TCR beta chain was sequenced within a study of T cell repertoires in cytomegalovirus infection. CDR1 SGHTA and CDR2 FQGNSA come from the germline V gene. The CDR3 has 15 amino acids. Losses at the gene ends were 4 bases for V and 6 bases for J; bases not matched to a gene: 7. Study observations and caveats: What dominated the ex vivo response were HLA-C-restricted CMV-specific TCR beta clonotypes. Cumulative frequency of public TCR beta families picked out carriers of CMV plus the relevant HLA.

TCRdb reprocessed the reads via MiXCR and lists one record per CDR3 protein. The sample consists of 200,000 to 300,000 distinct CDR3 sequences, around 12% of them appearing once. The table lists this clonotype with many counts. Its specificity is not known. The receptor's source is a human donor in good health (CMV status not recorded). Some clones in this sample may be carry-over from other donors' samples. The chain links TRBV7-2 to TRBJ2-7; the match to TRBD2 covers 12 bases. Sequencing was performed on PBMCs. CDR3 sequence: CASSYLAGGPSEQYF. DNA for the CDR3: TGTGCCAGCAGCTACCTAGCGGGAGGGCCGAGCGAGCAGTACTTC.